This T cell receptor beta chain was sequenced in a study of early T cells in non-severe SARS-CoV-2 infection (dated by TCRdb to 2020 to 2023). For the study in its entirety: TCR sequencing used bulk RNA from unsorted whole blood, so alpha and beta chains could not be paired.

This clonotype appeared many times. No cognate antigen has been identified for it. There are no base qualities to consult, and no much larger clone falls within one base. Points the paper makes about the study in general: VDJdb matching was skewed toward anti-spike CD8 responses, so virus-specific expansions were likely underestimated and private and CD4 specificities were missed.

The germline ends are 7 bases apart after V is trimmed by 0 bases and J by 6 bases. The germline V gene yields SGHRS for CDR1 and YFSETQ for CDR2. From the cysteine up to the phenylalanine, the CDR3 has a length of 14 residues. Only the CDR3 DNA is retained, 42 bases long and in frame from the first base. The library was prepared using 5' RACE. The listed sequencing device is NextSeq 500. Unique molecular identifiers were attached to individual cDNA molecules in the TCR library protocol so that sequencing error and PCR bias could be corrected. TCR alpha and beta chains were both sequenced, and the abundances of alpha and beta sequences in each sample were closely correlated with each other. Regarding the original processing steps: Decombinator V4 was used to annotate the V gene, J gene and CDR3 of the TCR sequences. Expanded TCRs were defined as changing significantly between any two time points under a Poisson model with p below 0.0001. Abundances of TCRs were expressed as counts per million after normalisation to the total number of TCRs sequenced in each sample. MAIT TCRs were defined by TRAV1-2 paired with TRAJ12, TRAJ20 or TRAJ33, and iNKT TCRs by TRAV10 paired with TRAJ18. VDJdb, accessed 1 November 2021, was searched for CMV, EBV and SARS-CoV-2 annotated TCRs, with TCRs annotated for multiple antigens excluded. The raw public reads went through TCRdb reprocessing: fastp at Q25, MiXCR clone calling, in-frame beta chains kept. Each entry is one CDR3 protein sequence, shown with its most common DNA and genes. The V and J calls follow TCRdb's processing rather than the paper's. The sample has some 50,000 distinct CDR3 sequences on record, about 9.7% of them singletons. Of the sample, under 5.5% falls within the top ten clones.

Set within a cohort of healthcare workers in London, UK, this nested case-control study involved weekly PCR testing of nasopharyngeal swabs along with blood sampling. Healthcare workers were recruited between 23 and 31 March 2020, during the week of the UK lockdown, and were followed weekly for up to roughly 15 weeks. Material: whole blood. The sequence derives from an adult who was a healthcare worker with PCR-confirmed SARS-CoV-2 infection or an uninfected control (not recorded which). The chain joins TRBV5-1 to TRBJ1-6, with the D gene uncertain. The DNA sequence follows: TGCGCCAGCAGCTTGGCCACTTTTAATTCACCCCTCCACTTT. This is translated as CASSLATFNSPLHF.